The 3 T cell receptor beta chains reported below all come from one sample, sequenced in a study of cytomegalovirus exposure and HLA in healthy donors. Primers for the PCR totalled 60 Vbeta and 13 Jbeta. Only in-frame clones appear in the TCRdb table, and some are missing; sequencing was by immunoSEQ multiplex PCR. Of tens of thousands of clones listed, 60% to 80% are singletons. The specimen was PBMCs. All receptors derive from a man aged 55 to 69 in good health and CMV-seropositive.

The chain uses TRBV11-3 and TRBJ2-1; 8 bases are a match to TRBD2. The J segment lost 2 bases and the V segment lost 5 bases, leaving 11 bases of the junction unmatched. Germline assignment: CDR1 SGHNT and CDR2 YENEEA. CDR3 length: 17 amino acids. The CDR3 sequence is CASSPIGLAGTYNEQFF. In nucleotides, the CDR3 is TGTGCCAGCAGCCCAATAGGGCTAGCGGGTACCTACAATGAGCAGTTCTTC.

The V call is TRBV5-4, the J call TRBJ2-4, with D possibly being TRBD1 (5 bases). The CDR3 consists of 12 residues. V was cut by 2 bases and J by 8 bases, with 8 bases left in between. Germline assignment: CDR1 SGHNT and CDR2 YYREEE (reference sequence). The CDR3 nucleotides are TGTGCCAGCAGCTTAGGCAGGGACATTCAGTACTTC. Translating gives CASSLGRDIQYF.

This chain connects TRBV11-2 to TRBJ2-1, with 7 bases fitting TRBD2. Germline V gene sequence: CDR1 SGHAT, CDR2 FQNNGV. The length of the CDR3 is 14 residues. V trimming: 3 bases; J trimming: 14 bases; junction bases outside the gene matches: 13. The CDR3 DNA reads TGTGCCAGCAGCTTTCTCCCAGTCAGCGGGGTAGAGTTCTTC. Translated: CASSFLPVSGVEFF.